The 30 T cell receptor beta chains reported below all come from one sample, sequenced in a study of CD8 T cells in cerebrospinal fluid in Alzheimer's disease. TCRdb re-called the 10x single-cell sequencing reads and shows each CDR3 protein once, DNA omitted. Recorded for this sample: just over 350 distinct CDR3 sequences. Sequencing was performed on cerebrospinal fluid. The receptor source for this set is a human donor with mild cognitive impairment.

The V gene is TRBV5-1, the J gene TRBJ1-1; TCRdb's D call of TRBD1 is untestable without DNA. The CDR3 runs to 15 residues. Germline V gene lookup returns CDR1 SGHRS and CDR2 YFSETQ. CDR3 in amino acids: CASSGTGTGGTEAFF.

In terms of frequency, this clonotype is large. This CDR3 is CASSGNYEQYF. V usage is TRBV25-1 and J usage is TRBJ2-7. Germline lookup yields CDR1 MGHDK and CDR2 SYGVNS. The CDR3 is 11 amino acids.

In terms of frequency, this clonotype is large. V usage is TRBV7-9 and J usage is TRBJ2-2. Germline V lookup: CDR1 SEHNR, CDR2 FQNEAQ (reference sequence). This CDR3 has 15 residues. CDR3: CASSLGLANTGELFF.

In terms of frequency, this clonotype is medium-sized. The chain is built from TRBV6-2 or TRBV6-3 and TRBJ1-1; the D call of TRBD1 rests on TCRdb alone, since no DNA is present to check it. Germline lookup yields CDR1 MNHEY and CDR2 SVGEGT. This CDR3 region has 13 residues. This CDR3 reads CASTLMGGDEAFF.

Frequency places this clonotype as large. This chain uses TRBV12-3 or TRBV12-4 with TRBJ1-4. This CDR3 is built from 14 residues. CDR3 sequence reads: CASSFSSSNEKLFF.

This clonotype is identified as hyperexpanded from frequency. This chain uses TRBV20-1 with TRBJ2-1. The V gene's germline CDR1 is DFQATT and CDR2 SNEGSKA (reference sequence). CDR3 length: 14 residues. This chain's CDR3 is CSASDDFTYNEQFF.

The chain recombines TRBV6-1 with TRBJ1-1; no DNA is available, so the TRBD1 call from TCRdb remains unchecked. Germline values: CDR1 MNHNS, CDR2 SASEGT. The CDR3 covers 13 residues. Here the CDR3 reads CASSVNRDTEAFF.

The rearrangement joins TRBV7-2 to TRBJ1-2. Germline assignment: CDR1 SGHTA and CDR2 FQGNSA. This CDR3 comprises 14 residues. Here the CDR3 reads CASSLGPNNYGYTF. Full variable domain (outside the CDR3, taken from reference TRBV7-2 and TRBJ1-2): GAGVSQSPSNKVTEKGKDVELRCDPISGHTALYWYRQSLGQGLEFLIYFQGNSAPDKSGLPSDRFSAERTGGSVSTLTIQRTQQEDSAVYLCASSLGPNNYGYTFGSGTRLTVV.

This clonotype is called medium-sized based on its frequency. The CDR3 is CASSPRGYQETQYF. The J gene is TRBJ2-5, the V gene TRBV18. CDR3 size: 14 residues. Germline CDR1 KGHSH, CDR2 LQKENI.

Considering frequency, this clonotype is medium-sized (0.01 to 0.1%). The V gene is TRBV20-1, the J gene TRBJ1-5; lacking DNA, the TRBD1 call made by TCRdb goes unchecked. CDR1 and CDR2 (germline): DFQATT, SNEGSKA (reference sequence). The CDR3 consists of 13 residues. Here the CDR3 reads CSAGTGNDQPQHF.

The chain recombines TRBV20-1 with TRBJ2-7; the D gene TCRdb calls, TRBD2, cannot be checked with no DNA. The CDR3 sequence is 15 residues long. The germline CDR1 and CDR2 sequences are DFQATT and SNEGSKA (reference sequence). The CDR3 here is CSAPHPLAGGHEQYF.

This clonotype shows up as large by frequency. This chain links TRBV9 with TRBJ2-1. CDR1 is SGDLS and CDR2 is YYNGEE in the germline V gene. This CDR3 is 15 amino acids long. The CDR3: CASSVSMGSYNEQFF. Complete variable domain (other parts from reference TRBV9 and TRBJ2-1): DSGVTQTPKHLITATGQRVTLRCSPRSGDLSVYWYQQSLDQGLQFLIQYYNGEERAKGNILERFSAQQFPDLHSELNLSSLELGDSALYFCASSVSMGSYNEQFFGPGTRLTVL.

Measured by frequency, this clonotype is medium-sized (0.01 to 0.1%). The rearrangement uses TRBV28 and TRBJ1-3. Germline values: CDR1 MDHEN, CDR2 SYDVKM. The CDR3 sequence is 15 residues long. CDR3 protein: CASSSRLISGNTIYF.

This clonotype ranks as large in terms of frequency. The chain is built from TRBV7-3 and TRBJ2-2; TCRdb's D gene call, TRBD1, goes unchecked for lack of DNA. There are 13 residues in the CDR3. Germline assignment: CDR1 SGHTA and CDR2 FQGTGA. CDR3 region: CASSSPGAGELFF. Drawing the rest from reference TRBV7-3 and TRBJ2-2, the complete variable domain is GAGVSQTPSNKVTEKGKYVELRCDPISGHTALYWYRQSLGQGPEFLIYFQGTGAADDSGLPNDRFFAVRPEGSVSTLKIQRTERGDSAVYLCASSSPGAGELFFGEGSRLTVL.

This clonotype shows up as large (0.1 to 1%) by frequency. The chain recombines TRBV2 with TRBJ1-5; TCRdb gives TRBD1 as the D gene, but with no DNA this cannot be confirmed. Germline V gives CDR1 SNHLY, CDR2 FYNNEI. The CDR3 loop spans 15 amino acids. CDR3 region: CASRLRDTSVWPQHF.

By frequency, this clonotype registers large (0.1 to 1%). The V call is TRBV15, the J call TRBJ1-2; no DNA is available, so the TRBD1 call from TCRdb remains unchecked. The CDR3 consists of 13 residues. Germline assignment: CDR1 LNHNV and CDR2 YYDKDF (reference sequence). The CDR3: CATSSGTQWGYTF.

Judged by frequency, this clonotype is hyperexpanded. The V and J genes are TRBV21-1 and TRBJ1-1. TRBV21-1 is noted as a pseudogene. The CDR3 is 14 amino acids. CDR3 protein: CASSRQFMNTEAFF.

Frequency places this clonotype as hyperexpanded (1% or more). The V and J genes are TRBV5-1 and TRBJ1-1; TCRdb returns TRBD1, unconfirmable since there is no DNA. Germline CDR1 is SGHRS and CDR2 is YFSETQ. The CDR3 sequence is 16 residues long. CDR3 in amino acids: CASSAGTGAPNTEAFF.

This clonotype is classed as large by frequency. CDR3 residues: CASSLTGETQYF. J is TRBJ2-5 and V is TRBV12-3 or TRBV12-4. The CDR3 consists of 12 residues.

The chain combines TRBV30 with TRBJ1-1; TCRdb proposes TRBD1, but this gene call is untestable without DNA. The CDR3 runs to 14 residues. Germline V gene lookup returns CDR1 GTSNPN and CDR2 SVGIG (reference sequence). CDR3 region: CAWKLGGRGTEAFF.

The V and J genes are TRBV14 and TRBJ2-1; TCRdb selects TRBD2, and the lack of DNA leaves this call unchecked. This CDR3 is 14 amino acids long. From germline, CDR1 is SGHDN and CDR2 FVKESK. The CDR3 reads CASSPSGRGNEQFF. The variable domain in full, completed from reference TRBV14 and TRBJ2-1, reads EAGVTQFPSHSVIEKGQTVTLRCDPISGHDNLYWYRRVMGKEIKFLLHFVKESKQDESGMPNNRFLAERTGGTYSTLKVQPAELEDSGVYFCASSPSGRGNEQFFGPGTRLTVL.

Its frequency marks this clonotype as large (0.1 to 1%). The V gene is TRBV2, the J gene TRBJ2-7. The germline V gene encodes CDR1 SNHLY and CDR2 FYNNEI. This CDR3 is built from 15 residues. CDR3 in amino acids: CASSGSSRDLYEQYF.

This sequence joins TRBV7-2 and TRBJ1-5. In germline, CDR1 is SGHTA, CDR2 FQGNSA. This CDR3 is 14 amino acids long. Here the CDR3 reads CASSWGGGNQPQHF.

The J gene is TRBJ2-5, the V gene TRBV6-6. The CDR3 runs to 12 residues. Germline V lookup: CDR1 MNHNY, CDR2 SVGAGI (reference sequence). The CDR3 reads CASSYIQETQYF.

This clonotype registers large (0.1 to 1%) by frequency. The rearrangement uses TRBV28 and TRBJ1-5; the TCRdb D gene call, TRBD1, has no DNA to confirm it. CDR1 and CDR2 from the germline V gene are MDHEN and SYDVKM. This CDR3 comprises 16 residues. CDR3 in amino acids: CASSPSTGMGNQPQHF.

This clonotype shows up as large by frequency. This sequence joins TRBV28 and TRBJ2-4. CDR3 length: 12 residues. The V gene's germline CDR1 is MDHEN and CDR2 SYDVKM. The CDR3: CASSSAQNIQYF.

This chain links TRBV24-1 with TRBJ2-1; TCRdb reports TRBD1, a call that lacks DNA to check it against. Germline CDR1 and CDR2: KGHDR and SFDVKD. The CDR3 covers 17 residues. The CDR3: CATSDQGRTSSYNEQFF.

In terms of frequency, this clonotype is medium-sized (0.01 to 0.1%). The chain links TRBV4-3 to TRBJ2-7; TCRdb reports TRBD1, a call that lacks DNA to check it against. The CDR3 runs to 13 residues. Germline V gene lookup returns CDR1 LGHNA and CDR2 YSLEER. CDR3 protein: CASSQDGQGGQYF.

This clonotype is called large based on its frequency. The V call is TRBV11-2, the J call TRBJ1-1; the TCRdb D gene call, TRBD1, has no DNA to confirm it. CDR3 size: 15 residues. Germline CDR1 is SGHAT and CDR2 is FQNNGV. This chain's CDR3 is CASSRGQGRGTEAFF. Full variable domain (remainder filled in from reference TRBV11-2 and TRBJ1-1): EAGVAQSPRYKIIEKRQSVAFWCNPISGHATLYWYQQILGQGPKLLIQFQNNGVVDDSQLPKDRFSAERLKGVDSTLKIQPAKLEDSAVYLCASSRGQGRGTEAFFGQGTRLTVV.

The J gene is TRBJ2-1, the V gene TRBV29-1; there is no DNA to check the TCRdb D call of TRBD2. This CDR3 contains 12 residues. CDR1 SQVTM and CDR2 ANQGSEA come from the germline V gene. This CDR3 reads CSVLAGGAEQFF.